The T cell receptor (beta chain) under discussion was sequenced for a study of T cells in Graves' hyperthyroidism and ophthalmopathy. Study findings and constraints: Most thyroid clonotypes that were expanded above 0.001 also turned up in blood. Ophthalmopathy got predicted by the model a median about 6.7 months before its onset.

TCR beta CDR3 regions were amplified from RNA transcripts. With the HTBI primer set, the TCR CDR3 went through a first round of RT-PCR. TCRdb independently ran MiXCR on the multiplex PCR reads; one entry per CDR3 protein. The table has some 490,000 distinct CDR3 sequences, 22% seen once; the top ten hold less than 65%. Each ophthalmopathy patient scored at least 3 on the Clinical Activity Score and at least 4 on NOSPECS grade, with duration under 3 months. Fresh peripheral blood, roughly 9.6 ml, was the source of the PBMCs. This clonotype turned up a few times. Its cognate antigen is unknown. Germline CDR1 is LGHDT and CDR2 is YNNKEL (reference sequence). The CDR3 consists of 15 residues. Between the trimmed V and J ends, which lost 4 bases and 4 bases, there was a span of 13 bases.

Sequenced input: blood. This chain joins TRBV3-1 and TRBJ1-4; D gene uncertain. The source of this sequence is a woman between 70 and 85 years old with Graves' ophthalmopathy. CDR3 sequence reads: CASSPLRSHNEKLFF. The DNA for the CDR3 is TGTGCCAGCAGCCCCCTCAGGAGCCATAATGAAAAACTGTTTTTT.